Listed here is a single T cell receptor beta chain. The table came from immunoSEQ multiplex PCR; TCRdb's copy has only in-frame clones and leaves some out. The sample carries about 67,000 clones, 92% recorded once. These data are taken from a study of T cells after somatic rescue of genetic block. The germline V gene has CDR1 LNHNV and CDR2 YYDKDF (reference sequence). Trimming at V came to 5 bases and at J to 1 base, leaving 7 bases not matched to a gene. CDR3 size: 15 residues. Material: peripheral blood mononuclear cells (PBMCs). The chain is built from TRBV15 and TRBJ1-1; 7 bases align to TRBD1. This TCR derives from a man between 35 and 55 years old. CDR3 amino acids: CATSPWDRKNTEAFF. The CDR3 DNA sequence: TGTGCCACCAGCCCTTGGGACAGAAAGAACACTGAAGCTTTCTTT.